This is a list of T cell receptor beta chains from one sample in a study of cytotoxic CD8 clonotypes in ibrutinib-treated CLL. Measured with immunoSEQ multiplex PCR; TCRdb has only the in-frame clones, and not every one. The sample holds tens of thousands of clones, roughly three fifths seen once. This material consisted of PBMCs, taken after 24 months of ibrutinib treatment. Source of these receptors: a human donor with chronic lymphocytic leukemia. Each CDR3 is given with its conserved first and last residue. D genes are given only for firm matches. Part of the rows lack a size; the others show once, few, many or a class for expanded clones.

TRBV5-4	-	TRBD1	TRBJ2-1	TGTGCCAGCAGCCCGGGACAGGGGCGATTGAATGAGCAGTTCTTC	CASSPGQGRLNEQFF
TRBV5-3	-	TRBD2	TRBJ2-1	TGTGCCAGCGCTGACTCACTAGCGGCCCACAATGAGCAGTTCTTC	CASADSLAAHNEQFF
TRBV15	-	TRBD1	TRBJ2-7	TGTGCCACCAGCAGACGGGACAGGTTGGCCTACGAGCAGTACTTC	CATSRRDRLAYEQYF
TRBV7-2	-	-	TRBJ2-7	TGTGCCAGCAGCTTAGGCCCGACAAACGCCTACGAGCAGTACTTC	CASSLGPTNAYEQYF
TRBV29-1	-	-	TRBJ1-1	TGCAGCGTCTACAGCTACATGAACACTGAAGCTTTCTTT	CSVYSYMNTEAFF
TRBV7-8	-	-	TRBJ2-6	TGTGCCAGCAGCACCCCGGGGGTTGGAGGGGCCAACGTCCTGACTTTC	CASSTPGVGGANVLTF
TRBV11-3	-	-	TRBJ2-3	TGTGCCAGCAGCTTAGAGGCGGGAACAGATACGCAGTATTTT	CASSLEAGTDTQYF
TRBV7-2	-	-	TRBJ1-2	TGTGCCAGCAGCCGCGCCCCGGGGGTAACTGGCTACACCTTC	CASSRAPGVTGYTF
TRBV4-1	-	TRBD1	TRBJ2-3	TGCGCCAGCAGCCAAGTGGTTGTGACAGGGGCCTCCCATACGCAGTATTTT	CASSQVVVTGASHTQYF
TRBV21-1	-	-	TRBJ2-5	TGTGCCAGCAGCAGACGGGACAGGGAAGAGACCCAGTACTTC	CASSRRDREETQYF
TRBV6-5	-	-	TRBJ2-6	TGTGCCAGCAGTGTAGGTTTCTCTGGGGCCAACGTCCTGACTTTC	CASSVGFSGANVLTF
TRBV5-8	many	-	TRBJ2-5	TGTGCCAGCAGCTTTACAGAGCTCCAAGAGACCCAGTACTTC	CASSFTELQETQYF
TRBV6-5	once	TRBD2	TRBJ2-3	TGTGCCAGCAGCCAAGGACTAGCGGCGGATACGCAGTATTTT	CASSQGLAADTQYF
TRBV6-1	-	-	TRBJ2-3	TGTGCCAGCAGCGACACAAGCACAGATACGCAGTATTTT	CASSDTSTDTQYF
TRBV27	-	TRBD2	TRBJ2-5	TGTGCCAGCAGTTCCGCTAGGGGGCTAGCGGGAGGGCCGTTTAAGCGGGACCAGTACTTC	CASSSARGLAGGPFKRDQYF
TRBV19	once	TRBD1	TRBJ2-3	TGTGCCAGTAGTATACAACAGGGGATGGGCACAGATACGCAGTATTTT	CASSIQQGMGTDTQYF
TRBV5-6	-	-	TRBJ2-2	TGTGCCAGCAGCTTGGATAGGGGCAAGGCCACCGGGGAGCTGTTTTTT	CASSLDRGKATGELFF
TRBV7-6	-	-	TRBJ2-7	TGTGCCAGCAGCTTAGGGCCCTCCCATGCCAGCGAGCAGTACTTC	CASSLGPSHASEQYF
TRBV6-5	-	-	TRBJ1-3	TGTGCCAGCAGTTACCCACCCCAGGGCGGGAGAAACACCATATATTTT	CASSYPPQGGRNTIYF
TRBV5-4	few	TRBD1	TRBJ2-1	TGTGCCAGCAGCTTGGTAGGGGGCGTCCCCTACAATGAGCAGTTCTTC	CASSLVGGVPYNEQFF
TRBV28	few	-	TRBJ1-5	TGTGCCAGCAGTCGGGCGGACAGACGTGGGAATCAGCCCCAGCATTTT	CASSRADRRGNQPQHF
TRBV10-2	-	-	TRBJ2-3	TGCGCCAGCAGTGAGCAACTGGCGCAGTATTTT	CASSEQLAQYF
TRBV19	-	-	TRBJ2-1	TGTGCCACCCTAAATGCGGCAGGGAGGAATGAGCAGTTCTTC	CATLNAAGRNEQFF
TRBV15	many	-	TRBJ2-1	TGTGCCACCAGCAGAGAAAGAATTGAGCAGTTCTTC	CATSRERIEQFF
TRBV7-8	-	-	TRBJ1-5	TGTGCCAGCAGGTTTTCGACGGCGCCAAATCAGCCCCAGCATTTT	CASRFSTAPNQPQHF
TRBV28	-	-	TRBJ2-2	TGTGCCAGCACCGAACCTCGTCAGAGTTCCCCCGGGGAGCTGTTTTTT	CASTEPRQSSPGELFF
TRBV28	-	TRBD1	TRBJ2-7	TGTGCCAGCAGTTTATTGGGTGGGACAGGGCCCTACGAGCAGTACTTC	CASSLLGGTGPYEQYF
TRBV28	few	TRBD2	TRBJ2-2	TGTGCCAGCAGCTTAGCGGGGGCGGGCACCGGGGAGCTGTTTTTT	CASSLAGAGTGELFF
TRBV18	many	-	TRBJ2-2	TGTGCCAGCTCACCAAGTATGTGGAGGGGGACCGGGGAGCTGTTTTTT	CASSPSMWRGTGELFF
TRBV29-1	-	TRBD1	TRBJ2-4	TGCAGCGTCCGGCCGGGACAGGGCCAAAACATTCAGTACTTC	CSVRPGQGQNIQYF
TRBV6-1	-	TRBD1	TRBJ2-7	TGTGCCAGCAGTGCAATCCCGACAGGGTATCCCGATCGGCAGTACTTC	CASSAIPTGYPDRQYF
TRBV9	-	TRBD1	TRBJ1-6	TGTGCCAGCAGCTCCCGGGACAGGGGGCCCTATAATTCACCCCTCCACTTT	CASSSRDRGPYNSPLHF
TRBV6-1	few	-	TRBJ1-1	TGTGCCAGCCGGATTTGGGGGAACACTGAAGCTTTCTTT	CASRIWGNTEAFF
TRBV5-4	-	TRBD1	TRBJ2-5	TGTGCCAGCAGCTTCGGACAGGAGGAGACCCAGTACTTC	CASSFGQEETQYF
TRBV11-1	-	-	TRBJ2-7	TGTGCCAGCAGCTTCCCGGGCTCCGAGCAGTACTTC	CASSFPGSEQYF
TRBV6-6	once	TRBD2	TRBJ2-7	TGTGCCAGCAGTTTTGGCGGGAGTCACCCCTACGAGCAGTACTTC	CASSFGGSHPYEQYF
TRBV10-3	once	-	TRBJ2-7	TGTGCCGTCGCAGGAATCTCCTACGAGCAGTACTTC	CAVAGISYEQYF